The 21 T cell receptor beta chains reported below all come from one sample, sequenced in a study of radiotherapy plus CTLA-4 blockade in lung cancer. The repertoire was sequenced with immunoSEQ multiplex PCR; TCRdb's copy has only in-frame clones and lacks some. The data hold tens of thousands of clones, with 72% observed a single time. This specimen consisted of peripheral blood, obtained from a patient treated with radiotherapy plus ipilimumab. These receptors were obtained from a human donor with non-small cell lung cancer who had stable disease on radiotherapy plus ipilimumab.

The chain carries TRBV6-6 and TRBJ2-3, with 9 bases identical to TRBD1. The CDR3 spans 15 residues. The germline CDR1 and CDR2 sequences are MNHNY and SVGAGI (reference sequence). The trim removed 2 bases at V and 4 bases at J, leaving 4 bases unmatched. The CDR3 DNA sequence: TGTGCCAGCAGTTACCCTACAGGGGGCGCAGATACGCAGTATTTT. It translates to CASSYPTGGADTQYF.

The rearrangement links TRBV18 to TRBJ1-6; 8 bases agree with TRBD1. Germline CDR1 reads KGHSH; CDR2 reads LQKENI. This CDR3 spans 13 amino acids. The V and J ends lost 5 bases and 11 bases, in that order; junction bases with no gene match: 5. The CDR3 region is CASSWQGAPPLHF. CDR3 sequence (DNA): TGTGCCAGCTCATGGCAGGGGGCGCCACCCCTCCACTTT.

The chain is built from TRBV19 and TRBJ1-4; D is possibly TRBD1 (5 bases). Trimming removed 4 bases at V and 8 bases at J, with 14 bases between. Per the germline V gene, CDR1 is LNHDA and CDR2 is SQIVND (reference sequence). CDR3 length equals 14 residues. CDR3 sequence (DNA): TGTGCCAGTAGTAATACAGGAGGAGGGGAAAAACTGTTTTTT. Its protein is CASSNTGGGEKLFF.

The chain recombines TRBV7-9 with TRBJ1-4, with no clear D. V lost 5 bases to trimming and J lost 6 bases, with 13 bases between them. CDR3 length: 14 amino acids. Per germline, CDR1 SEHNR and CDR2 FQNEAQ (reference sequence). CDR3: CASSPEGLYEKLFF. CDR3 coding DNA: TGTGCCAGCAGCCCAGAGGGCCTGTATGAAAAACTGTTTTTT.

The chain couples TRBV29-1 to TRBJ1-2, with D possibly TRBD1 on 5 matching bases. Trimming shortened V by 3 bases and J by 1 base, and 21 bases separated the two germline ends. CDR3 size: 17 residues. From germline, CDR1 is SQVTM and CDR2 ANQGSEA. The CDR3 coding sequence is TGCAGCGTTGACGCAGAGCAGGGTGATCCTTATAACTATGGCTACACCTTC. Translation gives CSVDAEQGDPYNYGYTF. Based on the CDR3 plus reference TRBV29-1 and TRBJ1-2, the full variable domain is SAVISQKPSRDICQRGTSLTIQCQVDSQVTMMFWYRQQPGQSLTLIATANQGSEATYESGFVIDKFPISRPNLTFSTLTVSNMSPEDSSIYLCSVDAEQGDPYNYGYTFGSGTRLTVV.

The rearrangement links TRBV7-9 to TRBJ1-3; TRBD1 matches at 8 bases. Germline CDR1 is SEHNR and CDR2 is FQNEAQ (reference sequence). CDR3 size: 19 residues. V trimming: 3 bases; J trimming: 0 bases; junction bases outside the gene matches: 13. The CDR3 spells CASSLDRAISYSSGNTIYF. CDR3 DNA sequence: TGTGCCAGCAGCTTGGACAGGGCCATCTCGTATAGCTCTGGAAACACCATATATTTT.

V usage is TRBV7-2 and J usage is TRBJ2-1, with a tentative D call TRBD1 (5 bases). V was pared by 1 base and J by 0 bases, with 7 bases between. Germline CDR1 is SGHTA and CDR2 is FQGNSA. The CDR3 runs 15 residues. The CDR3 is CASSLDRFSYNEQFF. Here the CDR3 DNA reads TGTGCCAGCAGCTTAGACAGGTTCTCCTACAATGAGCAGTTCTTC.

The chain recombines TRBV5-1 with TRBJ1-1; 9 bases are a match to TRBD1. Per germline, CDR1 SGHRS and CDR2 YFSETQ. The CDR3 has 16 residues. V shed 2 bases, J shed 5 bases, and the junction held 10 bases outside the gene matches. For the CDR3, the DNA is TGCGCCAGCAGCTTACTCGCCACAGGGGGCGGGACTGAAGCTTTCTTT. Translating it yields CASSLLATGGGTEAFF.

Only one count was recorded for this clone. The chain employs TRBV11-2 and TRBJ2-7; 7 bases fit TRBD1. Unmatched junction bases numbered 8, after V lost 0 bases and J lost 6 bases. The CDR3 extends over 15 amino acids. Germline CDR1 reads SGHAT; CDR2 reads FQNNGV. CDR3 sequence (DNA): TGTGCCAGCAGCTTAGAGGCAGGGGGTTCCCGCGAGCAGTACTTC. Its protein product is CASSLEAGGSREQYF.

This chain joins TRBV5-1 and TRBJ1-1, with a possible D match to TRBD1 (6 bases). CDR1 is SGHRS and CDR2 is YFSETQ in the germline V gene. The ends were cut back, 4 bases at V and 2 bases at J, with 12 bases in the middle. This CDR3 comprises 14 residues. The CDR3 DNA reads TGCGCCAGCAGCGTGGGACACAGCAACACTGAAGCTTTCTTT. Its translation: CASSVGHSNTEAFF.

The V call is TRBV12-5, the J call TRBJ2-7; TRBD2 agrees at 13 bases. The germline V gene encodes CDR1 LGHNT and CDR2 FRNRAP. The CDR3 extends over 16 amino acids. The junction had 6 bases not matched to a gene; V was cut back by 4 bases and J by 3 bases. The DNA of the CDR3 is TGTGCTAGTGGTTCCGCCGGGACTAGCGGGGTCTACGAGCAGTACTTC. Translated, it gives CASGSAGTSGVYEQYF.

The chain is built from TRBV11-3 and TRBJ1-2; D remains unclear. Germline CDR1 reads SGHNT; CDR2 reads YENEEA. There are 13 residues in the CDR3. The germline V and J ends were trimmed by 0 bases and 8 bases, with 10 bases remaining between them. The CDR3 nucleotides are TGTGCCAGCAGCTTAGAGGTGGCTTTAGGCTACACCTTC. It yields the protein CASSLEVALGYTF.

The genes are TRBV4-1 and TRBJ1-2; D not certain. Per the germline V gene, CDR1 is MGHRA and CDR2 is YSYEKL. The CDR3 totals 12 residues. V was cut by 3 bases and J by 6 bases, with 8 bases left in between. The CDR3 coding sequence is TGCGCCAGCAGCCACCTACAGCATGGCTACACCTTC. Translated, it gives CASSHLQHGYTF.

The chain recombines TRBV11-3 with TRBJ1-3; D is unclear. Germline CDR1 is SGHNT and CDR2 is YENEEA. The V end was cut by 3 bases, the J end by 4 bases, with 7 bases between. The CDR3 covers 13 residues. The CDR3 DNA reads TGTGCCAGCAGCTTGAACAAGGGAAACACCATATATTTT. Translating it yields CASSLNKGNTIYF.

This rearrangement joins TRBV5-6 to TRBJ2-7; 7 nucleotides match TRBD1. The CDR3 has 15 residues. The V segment lost 3 bases and the J segment 5 bases; nucleotides outside the gene matches: 11. CDR1 is SGHDT, CDR2 YYEEEE, per germline. The CDR3 nucleotides read TGTGCCAGCAGCTACTCTGGACAGGTATTAAACGAGCAGTACTTC. Protein sequence: CASSYSGQVLNEQYF.

The V gene is TRBV6-5, the J gene TRBJ2-7, with 10 bases aligning to TRBD2. The CDR3 loop spans 14 amino acids. The germline gives CDR1 MNHEY, CDR2 SVGAGI. The J segment lost 4 bases and the V segment lost 8 bases, leaving 8 bases of the junction unmatched. The DNA of the CDR3 is TGTGCCAGCGGTCTAGCGGGGGCACAATACGAGCAGTACTTC. Amino acid sequence: CASGLAGAQYEQYF.

This rearrangement joins TRBV10-3 to TRBJ2-5; 8 nucleotides line up with TRBD2. CDR3 length equals 18 residues. The germline CDR1 and CDR2 sequences are ENHRY and SYGVKD. Trimming took 0 bases from V and 4 from J; bases not matched to a gene: 13. CDR3: CAISESAPVRGGRETQYF. DNA of the CDR3: TGTGCCATCAGTGAGTCCGCCCCCGTCCGGGGGGGCCGAGAGACCCAGTACTTC.

The rearrangement links TRBV29-1 to TRBJ1-1, with D possibly matching TRBD1 (6 bases). This CDR3 has 13 residues. CDR1 SQVTM and CDR2 ANQGSEA come from the germline V gene. The V end was cut by 7 bases, the J end by 5 bases, with 17 bases between. Written as DNA, the CDR3 is TGCAGCGCTAACCAGGGGCAGTGGACTGAAGCTTTCTTT. Translated, it gives CSANQGQWTEAFF. The whole variable domain, remainder taken from reference TRBV29-1 and TRBJ1-1, is SAVISQKPSRDICQRGTSLTIQCQVDSQVTMMFWYRQQPGQSLTLIATANQGSEATYESGFVIDKFPISRPNLTFSTLTVSNMSPEDSSIYLCSANQGQWTEAFFGQGTRLTVV.

This sequence joins TRBV27 and TRBJ2-1, with 10 bases that match TRBD2. V shed 4 bases and J 3 bases; nucleotides not matched to a gene: 12. The germline V gene has CDR1 MNHEY and CDR2 SMNVEV (reference sequence). This CDR3 is 18 amino acids long. CDR3 region: CASSSRTSGVGGYNEQFF. CDR3 in DNA: TGTGCCAGCAGTTCGAGGACTAGCGGCGTGGGAGGCTACAATGAGCAGTTCTTC.

This clone turned up a few times. V and J are TRBV18 and TRBJ2-7; D may be TRBD1 (5 bases). The V gene lost 5 bases and the J gene lost 3 bases, with 11 bases spanning the gap. CDR3 size: 13 residues. Germline CDR1 and CDR2: KGHSH and LQKENI. CDR3 protein: CASSLDTSYEQYF. In DNA, the CDR3 is TGTGCCAGCTCATTGGACACCAGCTACGAGCAGTACTTC.

The V gene is TRBV7-2, the J gene TRBJ1-1; a weak D match, TRBD1 (6 bases). The CDR3 contains 12 residues. Trimming pared 8 bases from V and 5 bases from J, leaving 12 bases between. Germline CDR1 is SGHTA and CDR2 is FQGNSA. The CDR3 DNA follows: TGTGCCAGCGGACACAGGGTTACTGAAGCTTTCTTT. Translation: CASGHRVTEAFF.